This T cell receptor beta chain emerged from a study of cytomegalovirus exposure and HLA in healthy donors. General study points: In presence/absence analyses, roughly uniform sequencing depth across donors was assumed.

On this clone: Its antigen is currently unknown.

PCR involved 60 Vbeta and 13 Jbeta primers. Repertoires were generated with immunoSEQ multiplex PCR, while TCRdb's copy carries only in-frame clones and drops some. Among roughly 200,000 clones listed, about 80% were seen once. Material for sequencing was PBMCs. The clonotype comes from a man in his forties or fifties in good health and CMV-seropositive.

The CDR3 DNA sequence: TGTGCCTGGAGTGTCCTGCTAAACACAGATACGCAGTATTTT. Amino acid sequence: CAWSVLLNTDTQYF. V is TRBV30 and J is TRBJ2-3; D not certain. Deletions cut 0 bases from V and 2 bases from J, with 9 bases between. This CDR3 spans 14 amino acids. Per the germline V gene, CDR1 is GTSNPN and CDR2 is SVGIG (reference sequence).